What follows are 5 T cell receptor beta chains derived from one specimen sequenced in a study of cytomegalovirus exposure and HLA in healthy donors (dated by TCRdb to about 2017). Receptors were amplified or captured by the immunoSEQ multiplex PCR assay. A mixture of 60 forward primers for TCR Vbeta segments and 13 reverse primers for TCR Jbeta segments was used in the multiplex PCR. As stored in TCRdb, this immuneACCESS dataset retains in-frame rearrangements with V and J assigned. A fraction of the clones does not appear; measured against another copy, unresolved V genes explain less than half of the discrepancy, and the remainder lacks a known reason. The sample profile shows roughly 150,000 clones; around three quarters of them were found once. About 1.4% of the sample belongs to the ten largest clones. Sequencing was carried out using PBMCs. These receptors came from a man aged 40-50 years in good health and CMV-seronegative.

The rearrangement uses TRBV18 and TRBJ2-5; tentative D call: TRBD1 (5 bases). Germline V gives CDR1 KGHSH, CDR2 LQKENI. The V and J ends lost 1 base and 2 bases respectively, with 11 bases between them. There are 15 residues in the CDR3. The CDR3 region is CASSPQGHSQETQYF. CDR3 DNA: TGTGCCAGCTCACCACAGGGGCATTCGCAAGAGACCCAGTACTTC.

V gene TRBV6-4 combines with J gene TRBJ1-6, with D maybe TRBD1 (5 bases). The CDR3 loop spans 13 amino acids. V was cut by 0 bases and J by 9 bases, with 6 bases left in between. Germline lookup yields CDR1 MRHNA and CDR2 SNTAGT. CDR3 residues: CASSDSTVSPLHF. For the CDR3, the DNA is TGTGCCAGCAGTGACTCGACAGTTTCACCCCTCCACTTT.

With regard to this clone: Sequence at one end of the junction differs from germline and may be a read error. This chain uses TRBV7-3 with TRBJ1-1; D gene unclear. The CDR3 loop spans 14 amino acids. CDR1 SGHTA and CDR2 FQGTGA come from the germline V gene. The CDR3 is CASSLTHGNTEAFF. In DNA form, the CDR3 reads TGTGCCAGCAGCCTAACGCACGGGAACACTGAAGCTTTCTTT.

The chain combines TRBV6-1 with TRBJ2-7; TRBD1 matches at 7 bases. This CDR3 region has 13 residues. Germline loops: CDR1 MNHNS, CDR2 SASEGT. With 9 bases clipped from V and 1 base from J, the junction kept 6 bases outside the gene matches. Written as DNA, the CDR3 is TGTGCCAGGACAGGGACCTTTTCCTACGAGCAGTACGTC. Encoded protein: CARTGTFSYEQYV.

This clone was seen only once. The gene calls are TRBV5-1 and TRBJ2-7, with D maybe TRBD2 (6 bases). CDR1 and CDR2 (germline): SGHRS, YFSETQ. The CDR3 is made up of 16 amino acids. Deletions cut 0 bases from V and 1 base from J, with 14 bases between. CDR3 nucleotide sequence: TGCGCCAGCAGCTTGGGGGCGGGGTCCGGGTCCTACGAGCAGTACTTC. Protein: CASSLGAGSGSYEQYF.